This TCR beta chain derives from a study of blood T cells in healthy people across ages. Findings and caveats of the study: With age, beta diversity per million T cells declined roughly linearly, significantly by over 35.

For the second PCR, which ran for 7 to 11 cycles, a sample-barcoded 5' primer and a J-beta primer mix were used. TCRdb ran MiXCR on the 5' RACE reads and lists one entry per CDR3 protein. The table has fewer than 900,000 distinct CDR3 sequences, roughly 43% seen once; the top ten hold under 25%. Healthy Caucasian individuals from Russia aged about 6 to 100 served as donors. PBMCs, at least 7 million per sample, were isolated. RNA extraction gave at least 5 micrograms of total RNA per sample. To note about this clonotype: The antigen remains undetermined.

Trimming cost V 5 bases and J 8 bases, with 16 bases left between them. This CDR3 has 14 amino acids. This clonotype was sampled from a woman in her sixties in good health. The chain combines TRBV12-3 or TRBV12-4 with TRBJ2-1, with D tentatively TRBD1 or TRBD2 (6 bases each). The source material was blood. This chain's CDR3 is CASSLTRGGDEQFF. CDR3 DNA sequence: TGTGCCAGCAGTCTGACCAGGGGAGGCGATGAGCAGTTCTTC.